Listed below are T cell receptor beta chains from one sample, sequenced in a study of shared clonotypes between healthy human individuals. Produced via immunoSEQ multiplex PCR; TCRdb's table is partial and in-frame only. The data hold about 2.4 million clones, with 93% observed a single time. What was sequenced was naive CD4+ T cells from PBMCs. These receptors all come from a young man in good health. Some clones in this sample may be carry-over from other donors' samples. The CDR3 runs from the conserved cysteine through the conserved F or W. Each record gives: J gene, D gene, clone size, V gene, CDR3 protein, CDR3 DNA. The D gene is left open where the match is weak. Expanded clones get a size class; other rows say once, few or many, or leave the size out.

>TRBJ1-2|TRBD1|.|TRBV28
CASSPRTGENGYTF
TGTGCCAGCAGTCCTCGGACAGGGGAGAATGGCTACACCTTC
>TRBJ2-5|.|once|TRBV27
CASSYPGASRETQYF
TGTGCCAGCAGTTACCCGGGGGCTAGCCGAGAGACCCAGTACTTC
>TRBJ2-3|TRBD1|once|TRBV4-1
CASSLRDREDTQYF
TGCGCCAGCAGCCTCCGGGACAGGGAAGATACGCAGTATTTT
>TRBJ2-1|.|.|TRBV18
CASSPGGQSYNEQFF
TGTGCCAGCTCACCGGGGGGACAGTCCTACAATGAGCAGTTCTTC
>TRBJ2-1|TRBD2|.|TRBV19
CASSLLAGGFTYNEQFF
TGTGCCAGTAGCCTACTAGCGGGAGGATTTACCTACAATGAGCAGTTCTTC
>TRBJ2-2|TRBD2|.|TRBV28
CASSSSGTSGRMLGELFF
TGTGCCAGCAGTTCCTCCGGGACTAGCGGGAGGATGCTAGGGGAGCTGTTTTTT
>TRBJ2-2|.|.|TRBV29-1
CSVEGGTGTGELFF
TGCAGCGTCGAAGGGGGGACTGGCACCGGGGAGCTGTTTTTT
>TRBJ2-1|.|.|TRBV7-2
CASTLPVREIQFEQFF
TGTGCCAGCACCCTACCTGTGAGGGAAATACAATTTGAGCAGTTCTTC
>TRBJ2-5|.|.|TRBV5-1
CASSLVVSGWTQYF
TGCGCCAGCAGCTTGGTTGTTAGCGGTTGGACCCAGTACTTC
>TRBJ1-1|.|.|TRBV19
CASSPRGLDTEAFF
TGTGCCAGTAGTCCCAGAGGGCTTGACACTGAAGCTTTCTTT
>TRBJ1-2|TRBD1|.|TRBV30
CAWGTGQGLTYGYTF
TGTGCCTGGGGAACCGGACAGGGACTTACTTATGGCTACACCTTC
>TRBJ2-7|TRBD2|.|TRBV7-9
CASSLATSGRYEQYF
TGTGCCAGCAGCTTAGCGACTAGCGGGAGGTACGAGCAGTACTTC
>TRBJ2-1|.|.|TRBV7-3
CASSLISGSYNEQFF
TGTGCCAGCAGCTTAATTAGCGGCTCCTACAATGAGCAGTTCTTC
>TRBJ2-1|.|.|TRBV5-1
CASSPEGHTYNEQFF
TGCGCCAGCAGCCCCGAGGGACACACCTACAATGAGCAGTTCTTC
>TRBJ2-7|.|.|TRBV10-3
CAISEFGLEQYF
TGTGCCATCAGTGAGTTCGGGCTCGAGCAGTACTTC
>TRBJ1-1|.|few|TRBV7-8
CASSSEPMNTEAFF
TGTGCCAGCAGCTCCGAACCGATGAACACTGAAGCTTTCTTT
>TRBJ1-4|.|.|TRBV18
CASSPGSPNEKLFF
TGTGCCAGCTCTCCGGGAAGCCCAAATGAAAAACTGTTTTTT
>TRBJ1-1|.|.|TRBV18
CASSPNRMNTEAFF
TGTGCCAGCTCACCGAACAGGATGAACACTGAAGCTTTCTTT
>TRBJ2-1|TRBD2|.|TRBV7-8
CASSPLAPSSYNEQFF
TGTGCCAGCAGCCCACTAGCGCCAAGCTCCTACAATGAGCAGTTCTTC
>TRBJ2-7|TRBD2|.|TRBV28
CASIGLAGGPIPPEQYF
TGTGCCAGCATAGGACTAGCGGGAGGGCCTATCCCCCCCGAGCAGTACTTC
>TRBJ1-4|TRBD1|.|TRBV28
CASSPGGQANEKLFF
TGTGCCAGCAGTCCGGGAGGACAGGCAAATGAAAAACTGTTTTTT
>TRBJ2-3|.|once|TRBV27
CASIGGGRNTQYF
TGTGCCAGCATTGGGGGAGGAAGGAATACGCAGTATTTT
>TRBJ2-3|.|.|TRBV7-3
CASSFSGISTDTQYF
TGTGCCAGCAGCTTTTCTGGCATTAGCACAGATACGCAGTATTTT
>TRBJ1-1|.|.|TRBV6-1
CASSERRGAGTEAFF
TGTGCCAGCAGTGAACGTCGGGGGGCCGGTACTGAAGCTTTCTTT
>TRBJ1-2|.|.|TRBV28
CASSLIGADGYTF
TGTGCCAGCAGTTTAATCGGGGCAGATGGCTACACCTTC
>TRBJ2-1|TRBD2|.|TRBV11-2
CASSPLAGGPNEQFF
TGTGCCAGCAGCCCCCTAGCGGGAGGGCCTAATGAGCAGTTCTTC
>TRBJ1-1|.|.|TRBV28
CATKTPVNTEAFF
TGTGCCACCAAGACACCGGTGAACACTGAAGCTTTCTTT
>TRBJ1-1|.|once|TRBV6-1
CASSEGRGWGAFF
TGTGCCAGCAGTGAGGGCAGGGGCTGGGGAGCTTTCTTT
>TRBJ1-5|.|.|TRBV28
CASSLPGQPQHF
TGTGCCAGCAGTTTGCCGGGTCAGCCCCAGCATTTT
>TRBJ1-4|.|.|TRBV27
CASNHEGTNEKLFF
TGTGCCAGCAACCACGAGGGGACGAATGAAAAACTGTTTTTT
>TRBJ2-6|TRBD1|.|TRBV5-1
CASSLPTGGGANVLTF
TGCGCCAGCAGCTTACCGACAGGGGGAGGGGCCAACGTCCTGACTTTC
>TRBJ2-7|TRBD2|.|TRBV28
CAIGGGASDEQYF
TGTGCCATCGGGGGGGGCGCTTCGGACGAGCAGTACTTC
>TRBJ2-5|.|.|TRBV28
CASSSHPGAQETQYF
TGTGCCAGCAGTTCTCACCCGGGTGCCCAAGAGACCCAGTACTTC
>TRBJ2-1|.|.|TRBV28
CASSLAPRQLGEQFF
TGTGCCAGCAGTTTAGCCCCGCGACAGTTAGGTGAGCAGTTCTTC
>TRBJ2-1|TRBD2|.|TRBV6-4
CASSDSGGGLAGGFKFF
TGTGCCAGCAGTGACTCGGGGGGGGGACTAGCGGGAGGATTTAAGTTCTTC
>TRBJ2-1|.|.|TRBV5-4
CASSPGGDPMRGNEQFF
TGTGCCAGCAGCCCAGGGGGGGACCCCATGAGGGGGAATGAGCAGTTCTTC
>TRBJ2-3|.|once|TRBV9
CASSGSPDTQYF
TGTGCCAGTTCTGGGTCGCCAGATACGCAGTATTTT
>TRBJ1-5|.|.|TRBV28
CASRGQYFYQPQHF
TGTGCCAGCCGGGGGCAATATTTCTACCAGCCCCAGCATTTT
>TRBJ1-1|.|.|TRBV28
CASTPSPGQGVWTEAFF
TGTGCCAGCACCCCCTCCCCCGGCCAGGGCGTTTGGACTGAAGCTTTCTTT
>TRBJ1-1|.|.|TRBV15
CATSRDNLVQFILSSGTEAFF
TGTGCCACCAGCAGAGATAATTTGGTCCAGTTCATACTGTCTTCGGGCACTGAAGCTTTCTTT
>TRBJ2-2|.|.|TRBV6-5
CASSYQKFTEGGELFF
TGTGCCAGCAGTTACCAAAAATTTACAGAAGGCGGGGAGCTGTTTTTT
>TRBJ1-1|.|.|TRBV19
CASSLRRNTNTEAFF
TGTGCCAGTAGCCTTAGACGGAACACGAACACTGAAGCTTTCTTT
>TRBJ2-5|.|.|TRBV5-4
CASSSGVRETQYF
TGTGCCAGCAGCTCCGGGGTTCGCGAGACCCAGTACTTC
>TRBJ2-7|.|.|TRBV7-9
CASSFSRGEYEQYF
TGTGCCAGCAGCTTCTCTAGGGGGGAATACGAGCAGTACTTC
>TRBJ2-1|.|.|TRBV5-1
CASSLDHSYNEQFF
TGCGCCAGCAGCTTGGATCACTCCTACAATGAGCAGTTCTTC
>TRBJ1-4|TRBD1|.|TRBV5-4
CASSPTGGSEKLFF
TGTGCCAGCAGCCCGACAGGGGGCAGTGAAAAACTGTTTTTT
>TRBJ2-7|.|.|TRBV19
CASSRKTDYPSYEQYF
TGTGCCAGTAGTCGAAAAACGGACTATCCCTCCTACGAGCAGTACTTC
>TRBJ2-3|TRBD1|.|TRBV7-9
CASSLGQGADTQYF
TGTGCCAGCAGCTTGGGACAGGGGGCGGATACGCAGTATTTT
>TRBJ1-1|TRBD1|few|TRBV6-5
CASRTGGWTEAFF
TGTGCCAGCAGGACAGGGGGCTGGACTGAAGCTTTCTTT